These T cell receptor beta chains were read from a single sample in a study of cytomegalovirus exposure and HLA in healthy donors. Libraries were prepared by immunoSEQ multiplex PCR; TCRdb keeps only in-frame clonotypes and omits some of them. The data contain about 150,000 clones, approximately 67% of them singletons. The sample consisted of PBMCs. These receptors came from a woman between 55 and 75 years old in good health and CMV-seronegative. Both conserved end residues are part of each CDR3. Each record gives: CDR3 protein, CDR3 DNA, D gene, clone size, J gene, V gene. A D gene is named only where the DNA matches it firmly. Size values are once, few and many counts, or a class for expanded clones, and some rows have none.

CASSLAGGVHEQYF,TGTGCCAGCAGTTTAGCGGGAGGGGTCCACGAGCAGTACTTC,TRBD2,once,TRBJ2-7,TRBV27
CAVQDPGSGNTIYF,TGTGCCGTACAAGATCCGGGCTCTGGAAACACCATATATTTT,NA,few,TRBJ1-3,TRBV10-3
CASSGTGQETQYF,TGTGCCAGCTCAGGGACAGGGCAAGAGACCCAGTACTTC,TRBD1,NA,TRBJ2-5,TRBV18
CASSPRLAGVSSLVQETQYF,TGTGCCAGTAGTCCAAGACTAGCGGGAGTGTCCTCGTTGGTCCAAGAGACCCAGTACTTC,TRBD2,few,TRBJ2-5,TRBV19
CASSGPGLAGPWETQYF,TGTGCCAGCAGCGGTCCCGGACTAGCGGGGCCTTGGGAGACCCAGTACTTC,TRBD2,NA,TRBJ2-5,TRBV2
CASSVYSGSSETQYF,TGTGCCAGCAGTGTGTATAGCGGGAGTTCGGAGACCCAGTACTTC,TRBD2,NA,TRBJ2-5,TRBV2
CSAGHLIYEQYF,TGCAGCGCGGGACACCTTATCTACGAGCAGTACTTC,NA,NA,TRBJ2-7,TRBV29-1
CASARTGGSYEQYF,TGTGCCTCAGCAAGGACAGGGGGTTCCTACGAGCAGTACTTC,TRBD1,NA,TRBJ2-7,TRBV9
CASRVLQGTLGHEQYF,TGTGCCAGCAGAGTCTTACAGGGGACCTTAGGGCACGAGCAGTACTTC,TRBD1,few,TRBJ2-7,TRBV28
CASSSGLASSYNEQFF,TGTGCCAGCAGCTCGGGACTAGCGAGCTCCTACAATGAGCAGTTCTTC,TRBD2,NA,TRBJ2-1,TRBV11-1
CASSPRTSPTDTQYF,TGCGCCAGCAGCCCCCGGACTAGCCCCACAGATACGCAGTATTTT,TRBD2,NA,TRBJ2-3,TRBV4-3
CASSRTSGEYEQFF,TGTGCCAGCAGCAGGACTAGCGGAGAGTATGAGCAGTTCTTC,TRBD2,NA,TRBJ2-1,TRBV7-2
CASSRGQKNTEAFF,TGTGCCAGCAGCAGAGGACAGAAGAACACTGAAGCTTTCTTT,NA,NA,TRBJ1-1,TRBV9
CASSRTLSNTGELFF,TGCGCCAGCAGCAGGACACTCTCGAACACCGGGGAGCTGTTTTTT,NA,NA,TRBJ2-2,TRBV5-1
CASSFRSGQPQHF,TGTGCCAGCAGTTTCCGATCGGGGCAGCCCCAGCATTTT,NA,NA,TRBJ1-5,TRBV28
CASSRDSYQPQHF,TGTGCCAGCTCCAGGGACAGTTATCAGCCCCAGCATTTT,TRBD1,NA,TRBJ1-5,TRBV28